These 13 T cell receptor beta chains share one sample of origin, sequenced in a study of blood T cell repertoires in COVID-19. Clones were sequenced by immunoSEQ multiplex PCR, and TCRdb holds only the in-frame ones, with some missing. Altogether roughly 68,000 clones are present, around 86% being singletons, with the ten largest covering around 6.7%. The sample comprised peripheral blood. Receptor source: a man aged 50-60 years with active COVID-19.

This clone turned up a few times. Here the CDR3 DNA reads TGTGCCAGCAGCCAAGATCTGACAGGGGGAGAGACCCAGTACTTC. It is translated as CASSQDLTGGETQYF. J is TRBJ2-5 and V is TRBV4-2; 9 positions match TRBD1. J was trimmed by 4 bases and V by 0 bases; bases with no gene match: 3. The V gene's germline CDR1 is LGHNA and CDR2 YNFKEQ. The CDR3 covers 15 residues.

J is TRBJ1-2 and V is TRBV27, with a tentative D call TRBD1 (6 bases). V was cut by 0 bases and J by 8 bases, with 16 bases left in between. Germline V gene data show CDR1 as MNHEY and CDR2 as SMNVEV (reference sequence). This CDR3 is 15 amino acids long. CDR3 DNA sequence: TGTGCCAGCAGTTTATCGGAACACCCAGGGGCGGGCTACACCTTC. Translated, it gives CASSLSEHPGAGYTF.

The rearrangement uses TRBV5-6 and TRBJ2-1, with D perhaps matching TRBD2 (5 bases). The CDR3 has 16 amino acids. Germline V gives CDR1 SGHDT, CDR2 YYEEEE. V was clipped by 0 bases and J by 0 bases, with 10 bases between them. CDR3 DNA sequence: TGTGCCAGCAGCTTGGTCCCGGGGAGCTCCTACAATGAGCAGTTCTTC. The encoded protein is CASSLVPGSSYNEQFF.

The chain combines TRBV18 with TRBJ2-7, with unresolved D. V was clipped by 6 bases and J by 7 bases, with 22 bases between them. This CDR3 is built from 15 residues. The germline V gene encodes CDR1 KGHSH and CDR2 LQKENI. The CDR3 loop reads CASSPDLAPSEEQYF. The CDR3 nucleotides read TGTGCCAGCTCTCCCGACTTGGCCCCCTCGGAAGAGCAGTACTTC.

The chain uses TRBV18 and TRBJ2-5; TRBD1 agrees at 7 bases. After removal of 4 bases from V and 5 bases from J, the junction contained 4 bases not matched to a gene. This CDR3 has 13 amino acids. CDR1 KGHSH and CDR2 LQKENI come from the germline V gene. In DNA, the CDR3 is TGTGCCAGCTCACTTGACAGGGTGGAGACCCAGTACTTC. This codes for CASSLDRVETQYF.

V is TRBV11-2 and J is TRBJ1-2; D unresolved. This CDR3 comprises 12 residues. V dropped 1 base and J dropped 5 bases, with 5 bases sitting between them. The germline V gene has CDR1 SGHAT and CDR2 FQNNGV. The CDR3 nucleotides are TGTGCCAGCAGCTTAGGACATTATGGCTACACCTTC. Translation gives CASSLGHYGYTF.

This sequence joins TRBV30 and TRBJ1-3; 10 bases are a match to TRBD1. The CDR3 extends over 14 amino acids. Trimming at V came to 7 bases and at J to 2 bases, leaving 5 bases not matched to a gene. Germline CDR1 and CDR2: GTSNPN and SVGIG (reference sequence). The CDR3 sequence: CAYLGTGAGNTIYF. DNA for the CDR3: TGTGCCTACCTCGGGACAGGGGCTGGAAACACCATATATTTT.

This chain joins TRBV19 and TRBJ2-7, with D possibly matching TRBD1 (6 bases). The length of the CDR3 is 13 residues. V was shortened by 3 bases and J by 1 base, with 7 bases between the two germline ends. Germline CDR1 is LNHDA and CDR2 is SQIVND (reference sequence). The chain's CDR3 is CASSMGTSYEQYF. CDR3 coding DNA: TGTGCCAGTAGTATGGGGACATCCTACGAGCAGTACTTC.

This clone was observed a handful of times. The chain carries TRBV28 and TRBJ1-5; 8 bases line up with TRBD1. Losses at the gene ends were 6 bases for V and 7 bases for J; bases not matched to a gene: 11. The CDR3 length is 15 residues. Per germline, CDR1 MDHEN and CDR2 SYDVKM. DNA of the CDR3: TGTGCCAGCAGATCAGAGGACAGGGCGGGACAGCCCCAGCATTTT. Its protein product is CASRSEDRAGQPQHF.

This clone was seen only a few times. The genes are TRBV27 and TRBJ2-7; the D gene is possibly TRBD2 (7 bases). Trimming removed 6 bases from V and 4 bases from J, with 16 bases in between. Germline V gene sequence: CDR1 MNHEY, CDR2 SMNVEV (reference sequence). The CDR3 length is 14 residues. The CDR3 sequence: CASSTQGGGYEQYF. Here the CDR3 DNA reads TGTGCCAGCAGCACACAAGGGGGAGGGTACGAGCAGTACTTC.

The CDR3, as DNA: TGTGCCAGCAGTGGGGGGTTGGGGCCTGAAGCTTTCTTT. Protein sequence: CASSGGLGPEAFF. The V and J genes are TRBV27 and TRBJ1-1; perhaps TRBD1 as D (5 bases). The CDR3 runs to 13 residues. The germline V gene has CDR1 MNHEY and CDR2 SMNVEV (reference sequence). Trimming stripped 5 bases from V and 6 bases from J, with 13 bases between.

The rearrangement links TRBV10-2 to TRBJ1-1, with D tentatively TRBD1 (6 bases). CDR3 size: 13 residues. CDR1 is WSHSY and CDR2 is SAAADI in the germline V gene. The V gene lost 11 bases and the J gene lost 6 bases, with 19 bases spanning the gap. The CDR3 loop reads CAANRDLGSEAFF. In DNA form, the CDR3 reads TGCGCCGCGAACAGGGATCTCGGGTCTGAAGCTTTCTTT.

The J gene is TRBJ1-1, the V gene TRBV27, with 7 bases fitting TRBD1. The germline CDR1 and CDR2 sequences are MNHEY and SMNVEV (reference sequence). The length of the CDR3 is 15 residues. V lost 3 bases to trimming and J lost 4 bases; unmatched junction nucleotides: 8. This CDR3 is CASSLIQGRATEAFF. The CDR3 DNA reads TGTGCCAGCAGTTTGATACAGGGGCGCGCCACTGAAGCTTTCTTT.